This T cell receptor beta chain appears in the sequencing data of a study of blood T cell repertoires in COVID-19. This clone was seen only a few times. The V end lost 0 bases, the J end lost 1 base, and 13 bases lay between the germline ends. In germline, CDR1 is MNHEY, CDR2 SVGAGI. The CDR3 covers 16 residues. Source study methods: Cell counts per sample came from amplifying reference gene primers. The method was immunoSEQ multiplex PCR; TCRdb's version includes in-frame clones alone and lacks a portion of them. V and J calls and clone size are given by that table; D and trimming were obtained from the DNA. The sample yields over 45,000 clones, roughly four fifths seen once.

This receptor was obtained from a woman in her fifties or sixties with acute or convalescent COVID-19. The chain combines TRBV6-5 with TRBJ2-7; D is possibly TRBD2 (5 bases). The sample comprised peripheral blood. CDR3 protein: CASSYSGRGLSYEQYF. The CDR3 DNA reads TGTGCCAGCAGTTACTCCGGTCGCGGGCTGTCCTACGAGCAGTACTTC.